This T cell receptor (beta chain) was documented in a study of T-cell reconstitution after alpha-beta-depleted transplantation in children. The TCRbeta library was prepared with unique molecular identifiers. TCRdb used MiXCR to reprocess the PCR reads, holding one entry per CDR3 protein. The sample has more than 85,000 distinct CDR3 sequences, 10% seen once. The CDR3 is 13 amino acids. V was pared by 2 bases and J by 3 bases, with 5 bases between. Germline V CDR1 and CDR2: WNHNN, SYGVQD (reference sequence). Sample: PBMCs from the stem cell graft donor, taken from the stem cell graft. This rearrangement joins TRBV10-1 to TRBJ1-5, with D uncertain. The clonotype was recovered from a human donor who donated a stem cell graft to a child with acute lymphoblastic leukemia. CDR3: CASSENPNQPQHF. CDR3 coding DNA: TGCGCCAGCAGTGAGAACCCCAATCAGCCCCAGCATTTT.